This T cell receptor (beta chain) was documented in a study of OX40 agonist ivuxolimab in advanced cancers. Study details: Ivuxolimab was delivered to patients intravenously every 2 weeks at doses spanning 0.01 to 10 mg/kg.

Data came from immunoSEQ multiplex PCR; TCRdb stores just in-frame clones and leaves some out. Of 60,000 to 65,000 clones listed, approximately 89% are singletons. General observations from the study: Those patients achieving a partial response at 0.1-3.0 mg/kg showed among the lowest clonal expansion.

As to this clone: Its cognate antigen is unknown.

This TCR derives from an adult with an advanced solid tumor such as melanoma, head and neck, liver or kidney cancer. The source material was CD4+ or CD8+ T cells sorted from blood, sampled in a trial of the OX40 agonist ivuxolimab.

The DNA for the CDR3 is TGTGCCAGCAGCGTAGCATTGACAGGGGCTGGCTACACCTTC. It translates to CASSVALTGAGYTF. The chain links TRBV9 to TRBJ1-2; TRBD1 agrees at 8 bases. CDR3 size: 14 residues. The junction had 5 bases not matched to a gene; V was cut back by 0 bases and J by 7 bases. Germline CDR1 and CDR2: SGDLS and YYNGEE.